This T cell receptor (beta chain) was identified in a study of T cells in localized non-small cell lung cancer. CDR3 length equals 17 residues. Notes on the study in general: Investigators sequenced only a single tumor region, leaving heterogeneity possible. Clonality of T cells reached its maximum in uninvolved adjacent lung, surpassing tumor.

Sequencing used immunoSEQ multiplex PCR; TCRdb keeps in-frame clones, though not all of them. Counted here are around 36,000 clones, more than 75% occurring once; the ten biggest clones make up about 35%. As for this clone: Its antigen is as yet unknown.

The sample in question was PBMCs, obtained before any cancer treatment. This clonotype was obtained from a woman between 35 and 70 years old with stage II squamous cell lung carcinoma. The chain employs TRBV12-2 and TRBJ2-7; the table's D call TRBD2 went unverified against the DNA. TRBV12-2 is designated a pseudogene. CDR3: CASRLVLGGRAVYEQYF. In DNA form, the CDR3 reads TGTGCAAGTCGCTTAGTTCTCGGCGGGAGGGCCGTATATGAGCAGTACTTC.